This T cell receptor beta chain comes out of a study of regulatory T cells in long-lasting Graves disease. As to time point: newly diagnosed GD, antithyroid drugs for less than 3 months. From PBMCs, RNA was extracted and then used to make the TCR library. This clonotype appeared many times. According to the study, TCR beta libraries were built with iRepertoire HTBI primers and CDR3-region Arm-PCR. One entry per CDR3 protein, called by TCRdb with MiXCR from the multiplex PCR reads. The sample shows about 400,000 distinct CDR3 sequences, 15% to 20% of them seen only once. V gave up 6 bases and J gave up 4 bases, with 9 bases separating them. CDR3 length equals 12 residues. Germline assignment: CDR1 SGHAT and CDR2 FQNNGV. These data were also filed under a second study, of T cells in Graves' hyperthyroidism and ophthalmopathy. In that study: Graves' hyperthyroidism qualified as stable when ophthalmopathy did not progress within 18 months. The HTBI set primed first-round TCR CDR3 RT-PCR.

The chain recombines TRBV11-2 with TRBJ1-2; D not certain. This clonotype was sampled from a young woman with Graves disease. The specimen was peripheral blood mononuclear cells (PBMCs), collected at new diagnosis, from a patient treated with antithyroid drugs. The CDR3 spells CASSERSYGYTF. The CDR3 DNA is TGTGCCAGCAGTGAGCGCAGCTATGGCTACACCTTC.